This T cell receptor beta chain was captured by sequencing in a study of cytomegalovirus exposure and HLA in healthy donors. Overall study results and limits: Rare sequences made up most TCRs, while some public TCRs were found in many donors. Based on reports, TCR beta sequences accurately predicted HLA-A and HLA-B alleles for most subjects.

Turning to this clone: The antigen is undetermined.

PCR involved 60 Vbeta and 13 Jbeta primers. TCRdb keeps only in-frame clones here, not all; method: immunoSEQ multiplex PCR. Among 100,000 to 150,000 clones, just over 70% were seen once, and the ten largest hold about 3%. This CDR3 has 12 amino acids. Germline values: CDR1 MDHEN, CDR2 SYDVKM. Trimming removed 7 bases at V and 11 bases at J, with 17 bases between. The chain links TRBV28 to TRBJ1-1; D is unresolved. This receptor was identified in an older woman in good health and CMV-seropositive. Input material: PBMCs. CDR3 residues: CASIIEGVRAFF. The CDR3 nucleotides read TGTGCCAGCATTATCGAGGGAGTGCGGGCTTTCTTT.